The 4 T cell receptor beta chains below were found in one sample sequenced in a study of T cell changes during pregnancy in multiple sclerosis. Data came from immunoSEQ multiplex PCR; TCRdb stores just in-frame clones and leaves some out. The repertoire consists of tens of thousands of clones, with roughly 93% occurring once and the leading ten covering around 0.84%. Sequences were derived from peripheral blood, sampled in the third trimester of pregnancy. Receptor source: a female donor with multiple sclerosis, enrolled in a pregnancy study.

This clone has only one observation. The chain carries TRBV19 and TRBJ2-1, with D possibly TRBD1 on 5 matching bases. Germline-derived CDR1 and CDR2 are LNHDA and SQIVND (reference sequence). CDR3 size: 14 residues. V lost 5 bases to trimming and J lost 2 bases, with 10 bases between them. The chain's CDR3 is CASSFLGPYNEQFF. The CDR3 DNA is TGTGCCAGTAGTTTCTTGGGGCCCTACAATGAGCAGTTCTTC.

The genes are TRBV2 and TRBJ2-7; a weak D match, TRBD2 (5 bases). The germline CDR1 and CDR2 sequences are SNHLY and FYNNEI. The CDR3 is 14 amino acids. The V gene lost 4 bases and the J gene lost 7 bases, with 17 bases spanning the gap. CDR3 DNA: TGTGCCAGCAGTGCTCTGCCTAGAACGGGGGAGCAGTACTTC. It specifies CASSALPRTGEQYF. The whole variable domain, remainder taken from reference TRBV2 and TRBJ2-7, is EPEVTQTPSHQVTQMGQEVILRCVPISNHLYFYWYRQILGQKVEFLVSFYNNEISEKSEIFDDQFSVERPDGSNFTLKIRSTKLEDSAMYFCASSALPRTGEQYFGPGTRLTVT.

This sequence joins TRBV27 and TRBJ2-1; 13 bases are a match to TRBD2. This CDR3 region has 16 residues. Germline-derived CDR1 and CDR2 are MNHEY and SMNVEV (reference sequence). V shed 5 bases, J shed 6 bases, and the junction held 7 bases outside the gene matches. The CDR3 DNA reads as TGTGCCAGCAGTAAAGGGGGACTAGCGGGATTCAATGAGCAGTTCTTC. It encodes CASSKGGLAGFNEQFF.

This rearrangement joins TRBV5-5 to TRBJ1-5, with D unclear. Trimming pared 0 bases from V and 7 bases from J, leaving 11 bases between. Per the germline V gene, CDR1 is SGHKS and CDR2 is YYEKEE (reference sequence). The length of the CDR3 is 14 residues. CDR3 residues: CASSLAAVGQPQHF. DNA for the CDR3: TGTGCCAGCAGCTTGGCCGCCGTTGGCCAGCCCCAGCATTTT.